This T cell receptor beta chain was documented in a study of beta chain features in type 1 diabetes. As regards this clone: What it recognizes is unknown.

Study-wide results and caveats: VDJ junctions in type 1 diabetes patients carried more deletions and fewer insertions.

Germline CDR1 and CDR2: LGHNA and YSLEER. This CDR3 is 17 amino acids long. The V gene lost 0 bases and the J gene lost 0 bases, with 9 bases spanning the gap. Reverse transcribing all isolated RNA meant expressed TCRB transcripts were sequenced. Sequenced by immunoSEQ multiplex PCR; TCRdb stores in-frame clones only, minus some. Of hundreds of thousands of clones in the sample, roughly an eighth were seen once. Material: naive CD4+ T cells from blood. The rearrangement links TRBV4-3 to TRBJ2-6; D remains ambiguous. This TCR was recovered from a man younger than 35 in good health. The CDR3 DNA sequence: TGCGCCAGCAGCCAAGAACTATGGCGCTCTGGGGCCAACGTCCTGACTTTC. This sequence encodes CASSQELWRSGANVLTF.